This entry describes one T cell receptor beta chain. The source of the sample is a study of blood T cell repertoires in COVID-19. About the research overall: Sources were T cells, B-cell-depleted T cells, or PBMCs; the material itself was cDNA or gDNA.

This CDR3 is 17 amino acids long. CDR1 and CDR2 from the germline V gene are MNHEY and SVGEGT. The ends lost 5 bases at V and 1 base at J; junction bases unmatched: 8. The method was immunoSEQ multiplex PCR; TCRdb's version includes in-frame clones alone and lacks a portion of them. Of 110,000 to 150,000 clones listed, 75% to 90% are singletons. The sequenced sample consisted of peripheral blood. The receptor was isolated from a human donor in a cohort sampled during active COVID-19. The V gene is TRBV6-2 or TRBV6-3, the J gene TRBJ1-5; 10 positions agree with TRBD1. The CDR3: CASSRGQGRASNQPQHF. As DNA, the CDR3 is TGTGCCAGCAGTAGGGGACAGGGGCGGGCGAGCAATCAGCCCCAGCATTTT.